This T cell receptor (beta chain) was recorded in a study of T cell repertoires in cytomegalovirus infection. Study summary: Used in the study were CMV epitopes, some recently identified and HLA-C-restricted, others well-studied and HLA-B-restricted. CMV infection and matching HLA type were both indicated by public TCR beta signatures. Overall study findings and caveats: The response measured ex vivo was dominated by TCR beta clonotypes (HLA-C-restricted and CMV-specific).

The CDR3 sequence is 15 residues long. The germline V and J ends were trimmed by 1 base and 3 bases, with 12 bases remaining between them. The germline V gene has CDR1 SEHNR and CDR2 FQNEAQ (reference sequence). This clonotype occurred a few times. Its antigen is currently unknown. TCRdb reprocessed the reads via MiXCR and lists one record per CDR3 protein. The data hold over 45,000 distinct CDR3 sequences, with roughly 19% observed a single time. Here the sequenced sample was CD8+ T cells from cultured PBMCs, taken from culture after CMV antigen stimulation. V and J are TRBV7-9 and TRBJ2-5; D possibly corresponds to TRBD2 (5 bases). The source is a human donor in good health (CMV status not recorded). Some clones in this sample may be carry-over from other donors' samples. The CDR3 DNA sequence: TGTGCCAGCAGCTTAGAACTCGGGATAGAAGAGACCCAGTACTTC. This translates into CASSLELGIEETQYF.